These 14 T cell receptor beta chains were sequenced from one sample in a study of low-dose radiotherapy and immunotherapy resistance in tumors. Gene-specific TRAV and TRBV primers were used for first-strand cDNA, covering alpha and beta chains. It was with a constant-region primer and a V-primer adapter that TCRs were amplified over approximately 18 PCR cycles. A single record per CDR3 protein comes from TCRdb applying MiXCR to the reads. The profile shows roughly 90,000 distinct CDR3 sequences, under 25% of them singletons. Time point denoted: after trial treatment. Treatment noted: LDRT plus nivolumab, ipilimumab, low-dose cyclophosphamide and aspirin (RACIN trial). The material was PBMCs, obtained after low-dose radiotherapy plus immunotherapy. The receptors derive from a female donor with ovarian cancer.

This clonotype was counted ten times or more. The chain combines TRBV19 with TRBJ1-3; tentatively, D is TRBD1 (6 bases). The germline V gene encodes CDR1 LNHDA and CDR2 SQIVND (reference sequence). The CDR3 has 17 amino acids. V was cut by 3 bases and J by 2 bases, with 17 bases left in between. This CDR3 reads CASSIYQGNHPGNTIYF. The CDR3 DNA reads as TGTGCCAGTAGTATCTACCAGGGGAATCATCCTGGAAACACCATATATTTT.

CDR3 nucleotides: TGTGCCAGCAGTTCGACCGGGACAGGGGGTTACAATGAGCAGTTCTTC. This translates into CASSSTGTGGYNEQFF. V is TRBV27 and J is TRBJ2-1; TRBD1 agrees at 11 bases. Germline V CDR1 and CDR2: MNHEY, SMNVEV (reference sequence). This CDR3 has 16 residues. The V gene end was trimmed by 4 bases and the J gene end by 4 bases; junction bases not matched to a gene: 6.

This clonotype was observed many times. The rearrangement links TRBV20-1 to TRBJ2-1; tentative D call: TRBD2 (6 bases). Trimming shortened V by 3 bases and J by 9 bases, and 9 bases separated the two germline ends. Germline V gene data show CDR1 as DFQATT and CDR2 as SNEGSKA (reference sequence). The CDR3 is 11 amino acids. CDR3 residues: CSASSRGEQFF. The CDR3 region has the DNA TGCAGTGCTAGTTCGCGGGGTGAGCAGTTCTTC.

This clonotype has ten or more counts. The genes are TRBV2 and TRBJ2-5; TRBD2 agrees at 8 bases. V shed 11 bases and J 5 bases; nucleotides not matched to a gene: 16. The CDR3 spans 15 residues. CDR1 is SNHLY and CDR2 is FYNNEI in the germline V gene. This CDR3 is CAVKSTSGSQETQYF. The CDR3 DNA is TGTGCCGTCAAATCGACCAGCGGGAGTCAGGAGACCCAGTACTTC. Full variable domain (outside the CDR3, taken from reference TRBV2 and TRBJ2-5): EPEVTQTPSHQVTQMGQEVILRCVPISNHLYFYWYRQILGQKVEFLVSFYNNEISEKSEIFDDQFSVERPDGSNFTLKIRSTKLEDSAMYFCAVKSTSGSQETQYFGPGTRLLVL.

This clonotype was counted many times. This chain links TRBV25-1 with TRBJ1-1; tentative D call: TRBD1 (6 bases). V was pared by 4 bases and J by 0 bases, with 21 bases between. CDR3 length: 18 residues. From germline, CDR1 is MGHDK and CDR2 SYGVNS. Here the CDR3 DNA reads TGTGCCAGCAGTGGAGCCCCCGTGGGACACCCCTTGAACACTGAAGCTTTCTTT. As protein: CASSGAPVGHPLNTEAFF.

This clonotype showed up many times. The rearrangement links TRBV15 to TRBJ2-2; 10 positions agree with TRBD2. Looked up from germline, CDR1 is LNHNV and CDR2 is YYDKDF (reference sequence). J gave up 7 bases and V 2 bases, and 7 bases lay outside the gene matches. The CDR3 spans 16 residues. The CDR3 spells CATSRTSGTRGGELFF. The CDR3 coding sequence is TGTGCCACCAGCAGAACTAGCGGGACCCGGGGCGGGGAGCTGTTTTTT.

In its sample, this clonotype was seen many times. The rearrangement links TRBV10-1 to TRBJ2-2; D is unclear. This CDR3 is built from 13 residues. V dropped 3 bases and J dropped 7 bases, with 9 bases sitting between them. Germline values: CDR1 WNHNN, CDR2 SYGVQD (reference sequence). CDR3 sequence: CASSDSPRGELFF. The CDR3 region has the DNA TGCGCCAGCAGTGACTCCCCTCGCGGGGAGCTGTTTTTT.

The sample holds many counts of this clonotype. The chain is built from TRBV20-1 and TRBJ2-2, with 9 bases identical to TRBD2. The CDR3 covers 16 residues. Germline values: CDR1 DFQATT, CDR2 SNEGSKA (reference sequence). The V and J ends lost 4 bases and 7 bases, in that order; junction bases with no gene match: 13. Here the CDR3 reads CSATKGTSGSDGELFF. The DNA for the CDR3 is TGCAGTGCTACCAAAGGAACTAGCGGGTCGGACGGGGAGCTGTTTTTT.

This clonotype was counted at least ten times. The chain combines TRBV20-1 with TRBJ2-1, with a weak D call TRBD1 (5 bases). Per germline, CDR1 DFQATT and CDR2 SNEGSKA (reference sequence). This CDR3 is 13 amino acids long. The V and J ends lost 5 bases and 6 bases respectively, with 14 bases between them. The CDR3 coding sequence is TGCAGTGCTGGAATAGGGGCGTCCAATGAGCAGTTCTTC. Translated: CSAGIGASNEQFF.

This clonotype was counted many times. The chain combines TRBV15 with TRBJ2-2; tentatively, D is TRBD1 (6 bases). Trimming stripped 0 bases from V and 2 bases from J, with 25 bases between. The CDR3 extends over 21 amino acids. The V gene's germline CDR1 is LNHNV and CDR2 YYDKDF (reference sequence). The CDR3 DNA reads as TGTGCCACCAGCAGAGATTTGGGAGTTGGGCAGGGGAGATCTAACACCGGGGAGCTGTTTTTT. The encoded protein is CATSRDLGVGQGRSNTGELFF. The entire variable domain, with the rest obtained from reference TRBV15 and TRBJ2-2, is as follows: DAMVIQNPRYQVTQFGKPVTLSCSQTLNHNVMYWYQQKSSQAPKLLFHYYDKDFNNEADTPDNFQSRRPNTSFCFLDIRSPGLGDTAMYLCATSRDLGVGQGRSNTGELFFGEGSRLTVL.

This clonotype was detected ten times or more. The chain joins TRBV5-6 to TRBJ2-1; the D gene is possibly TRBD2 (7 bases). Per germline, CDR1 SGHDT and CDR2 YYEEEE. The CDR3 covers 16 residues. Trimming removed 1 base at V and 6 bases at J, with 17 bases between. The CDR3 DNA reads as TGTGCCAGCAGCTTGAGGCGGGGGCCCTATCTCAATGAGCAGTTCTTC. This codes for CASSLRRGPYLNEQFF.

This clonotype was counted many times. This chain uses TRBV20-1 with TRBJ1-2, with TRBD1 identical over 9 bases. CDR1 and CDR2 from the germline V gene are DFQATT and SNEGSKA (reference sequence). The CDR3 loop spans 15 amino acids. With 5 bases clipped from V and 5 bases from J, the junction kept 12 bases outside the gene matches. For the CDR3, the DNA is TGCAGTGCTTCTCCAACCGGGACAGGGAATTATGGCTACACCTTC. Translating it yields CSASPTGTGNYGYTF.

This clonotype occurred many times. The chain couples TRBV3-1 to TRBJ1-1, with a weak D call TRBD1 (5 bases). Trimming removed 0 bases at V and 4 bases at J, with 9 bases between. The CDR3 has 14 residues. Germline CDR1 is LGHDT and CDR2 is YNNKEL (reference sequence). The CDR3 region is CASSQEYRSTEAFF. The CDR3 DNA is TGTGCCAGCAGCCAAGAGTACAGGTCCACTGAAGCTTTCTTT.

This clonotype has a count of ten or more. The rearrangement links TRBV11-2 to TRBJ1-6, with a weak D call TRBD1 (5 bases). V shed 3 bases and J shed 8 bases, with 14 bases lying between them. The germline CDR1 and CDR2 sequences are SGHAT and FQNNGV. The CDR3 loop spans 15 amino acids. In DNA, the CDR3 is TGTGCCAGCAGCTTGCAGGGTCCTCCTGATTCACCCCTCCACTTT. It encodes CASSLQGPPDSPLHF.